The 13 T cell receptor beta chains below come from one sample, sequenced in a study of beta chain features in type 1 diabetes. Findings and caveats of the study: The study found moderately but significantly shorter TCRB CDR3s in all four CD4+ subsets of Type 1 diabetes patients.

No cognate antigen is known for these TCRs. Expressed TCRB transcripts were sequenced after all isolated RNA was converted to cDNA. The table came from immunoSEQ multiplex PCR; TCRdb's copy has only in-frame clones and leaves some out. Among under 300,000 clones listed, about a fifth were seen once. Sequences were obtained from naive CD4+ T cells from blood. Every receptor here comes from a woman aged 40 to 55 with type 1 diabetes.

Only a few counts were recorded for this clone. V is TRBV18 and J is TRBJ2-5, with TRBD2 identical over 9 bases. Germline-derived CDR1 and CDR2 are KGHSH and LQKENI. The CDR3 extends over 14 amino acids. The trim removed 3 bases at V and 10 bases at J, leaving 9 bases unmatched. The CDR3 nucleotides are TGTGCCAGCTCACCGCAGGGAGCGGGAGGCCTCCAGTACTTC. Translation gives CASSPQGAGGLQYF.

The V call is TRBV5-4, the J call TRBJ1-1; 9 nucleotides line up with TRBD1. The CDR3 totals 13 residues. J lost 8 bases, V lost 4 bases, and 6 bases had no gene match. Per the germline V gene, CDR1 is SGHNT and CDR2 is YYREEE (reference sequence). CDR3 in DNA: TGTGCCAGCAGCCACGGGACAGGGATCGAAGCTTTCTTT. Protein product: CASSHGTGIEAFF.

This clone was counted only a few times. This rearrangement joins TRBV15 to TRBJ1-1; weak D call: TRBD1 (5 bases). The V end was cut by 6 bases, the J end by 1 base, with 15 bases between. The germline V gene has CDR1 LNHNV and CDR2 YYDKDF (reference sequence). The CDR3 loop spans 15 amino acids. The CDR3 sequence: CATRKTSRANTEAFF. CDR3 bases: TGTGCCACCAGAAAAACCTCCAGGGCGAACACTGAAGCTTTCTTT.

The chain uses TRBV4-3 and TRBJ1-6; no clear D. The germline V gene encodes CDR1 LGHNA and CDR2 YSLEER. This CDR3 has 14 residues. V was shortened by 1 base and J by 7 bases, with 8 bases between the two germline ends. CDR3 in amino acids: CASSQGHVNSPLHF. The CDR3 coding sequence is TGCGCCAGCAGCCAAGGGCACGTGAATTCACCCCTCCACTTT.

In its sample, this clone was seen a few times. This chain joins TRBV29-1 and TRBJ1-1; D perhaps matches TRBD1 (6 bases). Germline assignment: CDR1 SQVTM and CDR2 ANQGSEA. The CDR3 loop spans 13 amino acids. V was clipped by 6 bases and J by 4 bases, with 15 bases between them. DNA for the CDR3: TGCAGCGTCGCCCTTGCCAGGGGCACTGAAGCTTTCTTT. It codes for CSVALARGTEAFF.

This clone showed up just a few times. V is TRBV9 and J is TRBJ2-6; D remains unclear. In germline, CDR1 is SGDLS, CDR2 YYNGEE. The V end was cut by 1 base, the J end by 2 bases, with 4 bases between. The CDR3 has 14 residues. The CDR3 sequence is CASSVPAGANVLTF. CDR3 nucleotide sequence: TGTGCCAGCAGCGTACCAGCTGGGGCCAACGTCCTGACTTTC.

This clone was picked up a small number of times. The germline gene is not matched at one end of the junction; a read error may be the cause. The chain uses TRBV10-3 and TRBJ2-7; TRBD1 aligns across 7 bases. In germline, CDR1 is ENHRY, CDR2 SYGVKD. There are 13 residues in the CDR3. This chain's CDR3 is CAISGGRGPSPNF. Written as DNA, the CDR3 is TGTGCCATCAGTGGAGGAAGGGGGCCCTCTCCGAACTTC.

This clone turned up a few times. The genes are TRBV7-9 and TRBJ2-6; TRBD1 matches at 7 bases. This CDR3 is built from 19 residues. The junction had 12 bases not matched to a gene; V was cut back by 4 bases and J by 0 bases. The germline CDR1 and CDR2 sequences are SEHNR and FQNEAQ (reference sequence). CDR3 sequence reads: CASSSSWDRFSSGANVLTF. The CDR3 DNA reads TGTGCCAGCAGCTCCTCTTGGGACAGATTCAGCTCTGGGGCCAACGTCCTGACTTTC.

The chain carries TRBV9 and TRBJ1-2; a possible D gene is TRBD1 (6 bases). Germline CDR1 SGDLS, CDR2 YYNGEE. CDR3 length equals 15 residues. The germline V and J ends were trimmed by 4 bases and 4 bases, with 17 bases remaining between them. The CDR3: CASSPEARGAYGYTF. The CDR3, as DNA: TGTGCCAGCAGCCCAGAGGCCAGGGGCGCCTATGGCTACACCTTC. Supplemented by reference TRBV9 and TRBJ1-2, the full variable domain reads DSGVTQTPKHLITATGQRVTLRCSPRSGDLSVYWYQQSLDQGLQFLIQYYNGEERAKGNILERFSAQQFPDLHSELNLSSLELGDSALYFCASSPEARGAYGYTFGSGTRLTVV.

Written as DNA, the CDR3 is TGTGCCAGCAGTCCCGGACAGGGGAACATTCAGTACTTC. The encoded protein is CASSPGQGNIQYF. The genes are TRBV7-9 and TRBJ2-4, with TRBD1 matching over 9 bases. CDR3 size: 13 residues. V dropped 6 bases and J dropped 7; count of bases not matched to a gene: 4. CDR1 and CDR2 from the germline V gene are SEHNR and FQNEAQ (reference sequence).

The gene calls are TRBV7-2 and TRBJ2-1; D may be TRBD2 (5 bases). Germline assignment: CDR1 SGHTA and CDR2 FQGNSA. V shed 5 bases and J shed 5 bases, with 22 bases lying between them. This CDR3 comprises 17 residues. CDR3 protein: CASSGRGGFGTDNEQFF. The CDR3 DNA follows: TGTGCCAGCAGCGGTCGGGGTGGGTTCGGAACGGACAATGAGCAGTTCTTC.

This clone occurred a few times. The J gene is TRBJ2-5, the V gene TRBV4-3; possible D gene TRBD2, 5 bases. Germline CDR1 and CDR2: LGHNA and YSLEER. The CDR3 has 14 residues. With 0 bases removed from V and 4 bases from J, the gap between germline ends came to 9 bases. As DNA, the CDR3 is TGCGCCAGCAGCCAAGATTTGAGGGTAGAGACCCAGTACTTC. Translated, it gives CASSQDLRVETQYF.

This clone was seen only a few times. The chain links TRBV7-8 to TRBJ1-2; 9 nucleotides align to TRBD1. The CDR3 spans 14 residues. The ends lost 0 bases at V and 8 bases at J; junction bases unmatched: 4. The germline CDR1 and CDR2 sequences are SGHVS and FQNEAQ. This chain's CDR3 is CASSLADRGSGYTF. The CDR3 DNA sequence: TGTGCCAGCAGCTTAGCGGACAGGGGAAGCGGCTACACCTTC.